A single TCR beta chain is shown here with its context. Its antigen remains undetermined. It has no much larger one-base neighbor in the sample; base qualities were not kept. CDR1 GTSNPN and CDR2 SVGIG are derived from the germline V gene (reference sequence). V and J lose 2 bases and 1 base, and a span of 14 bases separates them. From the cysteine up to the phenylalanine, the CDR3 has a length of 15 residues. The kept DNA is CDR3 alone, 45 bases in frame from the first base. The data belong to a study of vaccination effects on CD4 cells after COVID-19 (dated by TCRdb to the early 2020s). As for the study more broadly: Across the study, the median time from the second dose to post-vaccine sampling was 72 days (range 14 to 241). A total of 10 COVID-19 convalescent patients and a handful of SARS-CoV-2-naive healthy vaccine recipients were included in the full study. The study compared SARS-CoV-2 spike-specific CD4+ TCR repertoires before and after mRNA vaccination in COVID-19 convalescent patients and infection-naive vaccine recipients. Cultures from other donors in the study were sequenced using the Oncomine TCR Beta short-read assay on an Illumina iSeq 100. Findings and caveats that apply to the study as a whole: Only a small number of convalescent patients were included, and no early post-infection timepoints were available, which limited the study. Among healthy vaccine recipients, nearly all vaccine-induced clones were SARS-CoV-2 mono-reactive, and just 1 of 255 was cross-reactive with common cold coronaviruses. Clones induced by infection and clones induced by vaccination both contracted markedly at late timepoints after vaccination, which fits with T cell responses waning over time.

In the ViraFEST assay, PBMC were stimulated with viral peptide pools, and antigen-specific CD4+ T cell clonotypes were then identified by expansion using TCR sequencing. After around 11 days of culture, CD4+ T cells were isolated with the EasySep CD4+ T cell isolation kit. Each participant got two doses of an mRNA SARS-CoV-2 vaccine, either BNT162b2 or mRNA-1273. Negative nucleocapsid antibody results before and after vaccination confirmed that the healthy vaccine recipients had no prior SARS-CoV-2 infection. Each well held under 2.5 million PBMC cultured in IMDM containing approximately 5.2% human AB serum, 8.5 to 10 IU/ml IL-2 and gentamicin, along with roughly 10 ug/ml peptides. Half of the culture medium was replaced with fresh IL-2-containing medium on days 3 and 7. Unless noted otherwise, every peptide stimulation condition was grown in triplicate wells. Using Ficoll-Paque Plus gradient centrifugation, PBMC were separated from whole blood and then either used fresh or cryopreserved at -140C. The spike proteins of SARS-CoV-2 and of the common cold coronaviruses HCoV-NL63, HCoV-OC43 and HCoV-229E were spanned by overlapping peptide pools. The QIAamp micro DNA kit was used to extract genomic DNA from the cultured CD4+ T cells.

The receptor library was made with the immunoSEQ multiplex PCR assay. TCR beta CDR3 sequencing was performed on DNA from the cultured, isolated CD4+ T cells. The paper's processing steps were these. The analysis removed non-productive TCR sequences, trimmed reads to the CDR3 region, and retained only CDR3s that were 7 or more amino acids long. Antigen-specific clonotypes were identified with the MANAFEST web app by comparing expansion in peptide wells against reference cultures. To be called positive, a clone needed expansion at FDR<0.05 compared with the reference and with all other wells, an odds ratio greater than 5, and a frequency greater than 0.1% in two replicate wells. A clonotype was defined as cross-reactive if the clonotype was significantly expanded both in SARS-CoV-2 spike wells and in at least one common cold coronavirus spike condition. CDR3 similarity was assessed by Levenshtein distance with the stringdist R package, and unrooted trees were built with ape in R 3.6.1. Not all clones reach the TCRdb copy of this immuneACCESS table, which keeps in-frame sequences only. Checked studies attribute under half of the gap to unresolved V genes and leave the rest unexplained. V and J calls and clone size are those listed in that table; D and trimming were worked out from the DNA. The table for this sample lists 30,000 to 40,000 clones; around 70% of them were counted only once. 12% of the sample is held by the ten biggest clonotypes.

Sequenced material: CD4+ T cells from PBMCs cultured with HCoV-229E spike peptides, taken after COVID-19 vaccination. The sample's cell subset or site label, in plain terms: HCoV-229E spike overlapping peptide pool stimulation. This TCR derives from a human donor who received a COVID-19 vaccine. Recombination joined TRBV30 with TRBJ2-5; TRBD2 might be the D gene, on 6 matching bases. The DNA sequence is TGTGCCTGGAGTCTGGGGGGAGCCCCCCAAGAGACCCAGTACTTC. Its translation is CAWSLGGAPQETQYF.